This is a list of T cell receptor beta chains from one sample in a study of shared clonotypes between healthy human individuals. Method: immunoSEQ multiplex PCR; TCRdb's copy keeps in-frame clones and lacks some. The repertoire has 950,000 to 1,300,000 clones, roughly 75% of them found once; the top ten carry around 1.4%. Material: memory CD4+ T cells sorted from blood. These TCRs come from a man between 18 and 29 years old in good health. Each CDR3 is given with its conserved first and last residue.

J,V,CDR3
TRBJ2-5,TRBV30,CAWRQGETQYF
TRBJ1-4,TRBV28,CASSFGQGRRTNEKLFF
TRBJ2-1,TRBV7-3,CASSPQWGAYNEQFF
TRBJ2-5,TRBV2,CASSLSSSQETQYF
TRBJ1-5,TRBV2,CASRIGGSGQPQHF
TRBJ2-1,TRBV19,CASSPPGLWDNEQFF
TRBJ2-6,TRBV6-6,CASSSGTALEANVLTF
TRBJ2-2,TRBV4-1,CASSQADRSGELFF
TRBJ2-5,TRBV19,CASSIGLAGETQYF
TRBJ2-7,TRBV10-1,CARITGGHLAYEQYF
TRBJ2-7,TRBV27,CASSSRVSSYEQYF
TRBJ1-2,TRBV5-1,CASSLEPEHYYGYTF
TRBJ2-3,TRBV5-4,CASSFRTGAGDTQYF
TRBJ2-2,TRBV30,CAWLGQGATTGELFF
TRBJ2-7,TRBV19,CASTGSGGAGEQYF
TRBJ2-1,TRBV5-1,CASRIGGIIRDNEQFF
TRBJ2-2,TRBV10-2,CASSDPGGPAGELFF
TRBJ2-3,TRBV6-4,CASPYRWRGPDTQYF
TRBJ2-5,TRBV6-6,CASSRPLVQGGETQYF
TRBJ2-3,TRBV19,CASSIDRTGSTDTQYF
TRBJ2-5,TRBV19,CASSMTGLETQYF
TRBJ2-5,TRBV5-4,CASTSRGEETQYF
TRBJ1-1,TRBV30,CAWSRTNTEAFF
TRBJ1-5,TRBV6-5,CASSVGGSNQPQHF
TRBJ1-1,TRBV11-2,CASSLARTNTEAFF
TRBJ2-5,TRBV9,CASSVGDRGRQETQYF
TRBJ2-1,TRBV9,CASSVGLAGGRRLNEQFF
TRBJ1-2,TRBV6-5,CASSSVYGYTF
TRBJ2-4,TRBV7-2,CASSYPPTRGKNIQYF
TRBJ2-5,TRBV7-2,CASSLSGGKGEETQYF
TRBJ1-2,TRBV10-1,CASSESGSYGYTF
TRBJ2-3,TRBV5-5,CASARGRATDTQYF
TRBJ1-1,TRBV5-1,CASRLIGQGRAEAFF
TRBJ2-3,TRBV18,CASSPFSGDTQYF
TRBJ2-5,TRBV5-5,CASSSLDRVKETQYF
TRBJ2-1,TRBV27,CASRTHLPQTGVNEQFF
TRBJ2-2,TRBV6-5,CASSSTGSGELFF
TRBJ1-1,TRBV7-2,CASSSQPGTEAFF
TRBJ2-7,TRBV27,CAATGAVEQYF
TRBJ2-3,TRBV2,CASRGTGVRTDTQYF
TRBJ2-5,TRBV6-1,CASSTEGRGKTQYF
TRBJ2-3,TRBV5-1,CASSPGNDVSTDTQYF
TRBJ1-3,TRBV15,CATSRKREDHSGNTIYF
TRBJ1-5,TRBV10-3,CAISSWGNQPQHF
TRBJ1-5,TRBV6-1,CASSEGTGPTPQHF
TRBJ2-7,TRBV4-1,CASSPPTGGPHEQYF
TRBJ2-3,TRBV7-2,CASSRVGVASTDTQYF
TRBJ2-5,TRBV15,CATSKIAGGPETQYF
TRBJ2-5,TRBV5-6,CASSAGTRGYQETQYF
TRBJ1-2,TRBV10-3,CAISESGDYGYTF
TRBJ2-7,TRBV19,CASSMVDRRYEQYF
TRBJ2-5,TRBV28,CASSYPGLAGQETQYF
TRBJ2-1,TRBV9,CASSDTTGLADTYNEQFF
TRBJ2-3,TRBV2,CASSEVGTDTQYF
TRBJ2-7,TRBV11-2,CASRLQGLRQYF
TRBJ1-1,TRBV5-1,CASSLDATYTEAFF
TRBJ2-3,TRBV7-2,CASSLRREETDTQYF
TRBJ2-4,TRBV30,CAWTEGHLLAKNIQYF
TRBJ1-1,TRBV6-1,CASSPKGRLNTEAFF
TRBJ1-5,TRBV19,CASNLPYQPQHF